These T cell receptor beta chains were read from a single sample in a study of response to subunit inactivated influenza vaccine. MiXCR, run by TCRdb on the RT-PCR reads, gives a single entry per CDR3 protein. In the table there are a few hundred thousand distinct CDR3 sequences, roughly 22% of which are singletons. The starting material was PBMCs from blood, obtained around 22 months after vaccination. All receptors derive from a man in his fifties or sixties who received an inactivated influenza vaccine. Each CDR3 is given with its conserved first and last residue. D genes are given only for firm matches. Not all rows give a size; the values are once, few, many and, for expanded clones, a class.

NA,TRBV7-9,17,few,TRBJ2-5,CASSLRSWDSQDLSQYF,TGTGCCAGCAGCTTAAGGTCCTGGGACTCCCAAGATTTGTCCCAGTACTTC
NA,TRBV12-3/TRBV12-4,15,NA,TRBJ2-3,CASSFLGSPQDTQYF,TGTGCCAGCAGTTTTCTGGGGTCCCCACAAGATACGCAGTATTTT
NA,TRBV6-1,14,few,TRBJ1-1,CASSEPRGETEAFF,TGTGCCAGCAGTGAACCCCGAGGAGAGACTGAAGCTTTCTTT
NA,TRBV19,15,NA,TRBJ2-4,CASSPAGTPGRIQYF,TGTGCCAGTAGTCCGGCCGGGACACCAGGTCGGATTCAGTACTTC
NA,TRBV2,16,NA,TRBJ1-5,CASSEGGGQGGQPQHF,TGTGCCAGCAGTGAAGGGGGGGGGCAGGGAGGCCAGCCCCAGCATTTT
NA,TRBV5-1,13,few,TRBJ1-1,CASSWDFNTEAFF,TGCGCCAGCAGCTGGGACTTTAACACTGAAGCTTTCTTT
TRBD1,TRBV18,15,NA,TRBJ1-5,CASSPQGAVNQPQHF,TGTGCCAGCTCACCACAGGGGGCGGTTAATCAGCCCCAGCATTTT
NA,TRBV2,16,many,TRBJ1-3,CASSEGRGNSGNTIYF,TGTGCCAGCAGTGAAGGACGGGGAAACTCTGGAAACACCATATATTTT
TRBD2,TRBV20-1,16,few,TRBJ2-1,CSASLPFSRGGSEQFF,TGCAGTGCTAGTCTCCCCTTTTCTCGGGGGGGGAGTGAGCAGTTCTTC
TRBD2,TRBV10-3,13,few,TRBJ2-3,CAISERLTSGGPF,TGTGCCATCAGTGAGCGCCTAACTAGCGGGGGGCCCTTT
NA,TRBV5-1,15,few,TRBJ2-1,CASSYSGDSYNEQFF,TGCGCCAGCAGCTACTCAGGGGACTCCTACAATGAGCAGTTCTTC
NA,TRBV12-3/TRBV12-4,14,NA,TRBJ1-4,CASRSPGEGEKLFF,TGTGCCAGCAGATCCCCAGGGGAGGGTGAAAAACTGTTTTTT
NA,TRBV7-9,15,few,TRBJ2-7,CASSSDRDGTYEQYF,TGTGCCAGCAGCTCCGACCGGGACGGTACCTACGAGCAGTACTTC
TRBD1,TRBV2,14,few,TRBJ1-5,CASSEARTGGPQHF,TGTGCCAGCAGTGAAGCCAGGACAGGGGGGCCCCAGCATTTT
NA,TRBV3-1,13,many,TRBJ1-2,CASSQVGGSGYTF,TGTGCCAGCAGCCAAGTAGGCGGGTCCGGCTACACCTTC
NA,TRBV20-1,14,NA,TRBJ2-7,CSARQVTDSYEQYF,TGCAGTGCTAGACAGGTTACGGACTCCTACGAGCAGTACTTC
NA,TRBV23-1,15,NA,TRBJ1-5,CASPPGGFSNQPQHF,TGCGCCAGCCCCCCGGGGGGATTTAGCAATCAGCCCCAGCATTTT
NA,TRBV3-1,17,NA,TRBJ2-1,CASSQGSGQPTYNEQFF,TGTGCCAGCAGCCAAGGGTCTGGGCAGCCCACCTACAATGAGCAGTTCTTC
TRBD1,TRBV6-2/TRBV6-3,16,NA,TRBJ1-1,CASSSARTGQNTEAFF,TGTGCCAGCAGTTCAGCCCGGACAGGGCAGAACACTGAAGCTTTCTTT
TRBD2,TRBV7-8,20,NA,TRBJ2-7,CASSLPPRGSGRALPGEQYF,TGTGCCAGCAGCTTACCACCCAGGGGTAGCGGGAGGGCCCTCCCAGGCGAGCAGTACTTC
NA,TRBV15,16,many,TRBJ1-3,CATSRDWMRAGNTIYF,TGTGCCACCAGCAGAGATTGGATGAGAGCTGGAAACACCATATATTTT
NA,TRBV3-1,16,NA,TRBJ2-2,CASSQASGLNTGELFF,TGTGCCAGCAGCCAAGCAAGCGGGCTGAACACCGGGGAGCTGTTTTTT
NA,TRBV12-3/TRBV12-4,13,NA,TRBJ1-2,CASSFTRNYGYTF,TGTGCCAGCAGTTTTACGCGAAACTATGGCTACACCTTC
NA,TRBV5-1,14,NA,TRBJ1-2,CASSTDRGFYGYTF,TGCGCCAGCAGCACCGACAGAGGCTTCTATGGCTACACCTTC
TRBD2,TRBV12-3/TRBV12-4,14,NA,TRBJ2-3,CASSTSGVKDTQYF,TGTGCCAGCAGTACTAGCGGGGTGAAAGATACGCAGTATTTT
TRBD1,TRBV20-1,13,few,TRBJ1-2,CSASSGQGNRYTF,TGCAGTGCTAGTAGCGGACAGGGCAATCGCTACACCTTC
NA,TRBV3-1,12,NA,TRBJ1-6,CASSQDTRPLHF,TGTGCCAGCAGCCAAGATACCAGGCCTCTCCACTTT
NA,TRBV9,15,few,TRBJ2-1,CASSGAGLSYNEQFF,TGTGCCAGCAGCGGAGCGGGCCTCTCCTACAATGAGCAGTTCTTC
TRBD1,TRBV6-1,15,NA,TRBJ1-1,CASSPRQGVATEAFF,TGTGCCAGCAGTCCACGACAGGGGGTGGCCACTGAAGCTTTCTTT
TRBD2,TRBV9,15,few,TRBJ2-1,CASSVAAGGVGEQFF,TGTGCCAGCAGCGTAGCGGCGGGGGGGGTCGGTGAGCAGTTCTTC
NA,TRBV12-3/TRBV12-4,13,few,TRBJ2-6,CASIRSGANVLTF,TGTGCCAGCATCAGATCTGGGGCCAACGTCCTGACTTTC
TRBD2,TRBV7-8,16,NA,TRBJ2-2,CASSLVASGRTGELFF,TGTGCCAGCAGCTTAGTTGCTAGCGGGAGAACCGGGGAGCTGTTTTTT
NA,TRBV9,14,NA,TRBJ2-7,CASSASGTPYEQYF,TGTGCCAGCAGCGCTTCCGGGACACCCTACGAGCAGTACTTC
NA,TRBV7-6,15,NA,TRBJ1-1,CASSLEVGGLTEAFF,TGTGCCAGCAGCTTAGAGGTGGGGGGGCTCACTGAAGCTTTCTTT
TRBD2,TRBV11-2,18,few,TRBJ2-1,CASTPPGGGTSSYNEQFF,TGTGCCAGCACCCCCCCGGGCGGGGGGACTAGCTCCTACAATGAGCAGTTCTTC
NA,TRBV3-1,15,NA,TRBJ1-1,CASSQDPSRGTEAFF,TGTGCCAGCAGCCAAGATCCCTCTCGGGGCACTGAAGCTTTCTTT
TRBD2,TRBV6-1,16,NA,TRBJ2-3,CASRLTTAGGGDTQYF,TGTGCCAGCAGACTAACCACAGCGGGGGGAGGAGATACGCAGTATTTT
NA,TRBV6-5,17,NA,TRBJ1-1,CASSSSGQGTVNTEAFF,TGTGCCAGCAGTTCTAGTGGGCAGGGGACGGTGAACACTGAAGCTTTCTTT
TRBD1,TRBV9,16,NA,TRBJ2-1,CASSSSATGGIYEQFF,TGTGCCAGCAGCAGTTCGGCGACAGGGGGCATCTATGAGCAGTTCTTC
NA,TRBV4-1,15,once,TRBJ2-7,CASSQDSSGIGKQYF,TGCGCCAGCAGCCAAGATAGTTCGGGAATTGGAAAGCAGTACTTC
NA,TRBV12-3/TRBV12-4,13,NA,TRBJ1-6,CASSTSRRTPLHF,TGTGCCAGCAGTACCTCCAGGAGGACACCCCTCCACTTT
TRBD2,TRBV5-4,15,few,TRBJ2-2,CASSLDSGRSGELFF,TGTGCCAGCAGCTTGGACAGCGGGAGATCCGGGGAGCTGTTTTTT
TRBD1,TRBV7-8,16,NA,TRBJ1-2,CASSLAGQGLEYGYTF,TGTGCCAGCAGCTTAGCGGGACAGGGCCTTGAGTATGGCTACACCTTC
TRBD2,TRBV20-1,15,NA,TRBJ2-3,CSARSSSGITDTQYF,TGCAGTGCTAGATCATCTAGCGGGATAACAGATACGCAGTATTTT
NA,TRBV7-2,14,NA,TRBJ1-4,CASSPAGAGEKLFF,TGTGCCAGCAGCCCCGCCGGAGCGGGGGAAAAACTGTTTTTT
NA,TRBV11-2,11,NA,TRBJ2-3,CASRTGHTQYF,TGTGCCAGCAGAACCGGGCATACGCAGTATTTT
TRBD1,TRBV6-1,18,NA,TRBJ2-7,CASRGQGAGSGLSYEQYF,TGTGCCAGCAGAGGACAGGGGGCAGGTAGCGGACTATCCTACGAGCAGTACTTC
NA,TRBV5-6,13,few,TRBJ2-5,CASSLKGAETQYF,TGTGCCAGCAGCTTGAAAGGTGCGGAGACCCAGTACTTC
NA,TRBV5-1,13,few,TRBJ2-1,CASSFDIYNEQFF,TGCGCCAGCAGCTTTGACATCTACAATGAGCAGTTCTTC
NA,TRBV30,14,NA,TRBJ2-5,CAWSRLGLQETQYF,TGTGCCTGGAGTCGGTTGGGTTTGCAAGAGACCCAGTACTTC
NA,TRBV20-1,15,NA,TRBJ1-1,CSARDVQGGNTEAFF,TGCAGTGCTAGAGATGTCCAGGGCGGGAACACTGAAGCTTTCTTT
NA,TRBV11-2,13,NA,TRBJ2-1,CASSLDAYNEQFF,TGTGCCAGCAGCTTAGATGCCTACAATGAGCAGTTCTTC
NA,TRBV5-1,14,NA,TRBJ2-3,CASTRQHGGDTQYF,TGCGCCAGCACCCGGCAGCACGGTGGAGATACGCAGTATTTT